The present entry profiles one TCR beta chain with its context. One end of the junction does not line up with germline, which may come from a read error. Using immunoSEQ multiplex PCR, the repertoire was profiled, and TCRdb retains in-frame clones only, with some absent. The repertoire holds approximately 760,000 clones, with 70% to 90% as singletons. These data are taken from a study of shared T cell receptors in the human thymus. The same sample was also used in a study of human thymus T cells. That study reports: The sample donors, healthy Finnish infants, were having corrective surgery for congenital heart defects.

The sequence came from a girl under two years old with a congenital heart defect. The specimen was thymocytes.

The CDR3 reads CASSIRDRSHYGYIF. As DNA, the CDR3 is TGTGCCAGTAGTATACGGGACAGGTCCCACTATGGCTACATCTTC. The V call is TRBV19, the J call TRBJ1-2; 8 bases map to TRBD1. Looked up from germline, CDR1 is LNHDA and CDR2 is SQIVND (reference sequence). CDR3 length: 15 amino acids.